Listed below are T cell receptor beta chains from one sample, sequenced in a study of cytomegalovirus exposure and HLA in healthy donors. Repertoires were generated with immunoSEQ multiplex PCR, while TCRdb's copy carries only in-frame clones and drops some. The sample yields 68,000 or so clones, roughly nine tenths seen once. Source material: PBMCs. The receptors shown here come from a young man in good health and CMV-seronegative. CDR3s include the opening cysteine and the closing phenylalanine or tryptophan. The D gene is left open where the match is weak. Clone size, where shown, is once, few, many, or a class for clones that have expanded.

clone size: once; V gene: TRBV6-5; CDR3 length: 16; D gene: TRBD1; J gene: TRBJ2-3; CDR3 DNA: TGTGCCAGCAGTTACCATGGGACAGGGGGGACAGATACGCAGTATTTT; CDR3 protein: CASSYHGTGGTDTQYF
clone size: .; V gene: TRBV7-6; CDR3 length: 16; D gene: TRBD2; J gene: TRBJ2-3; CDR3 DNA: TGTGCCAGCAGCCTATGGCGCGGGAGGGCCTTAGATACGCAGTATTTT; CDR3 protein: CASSLWRGRALDTQYF
clone size: .; V gene: TRBV4-3; CDR3 length: 15; D gene: TRBD2; J gene: TRBJ2-1; CDR3 DNA: TGCGCCAGCAGCCAAGGGACTAGCGGAAACAATGAGCAGTTCTTC; CDR3 protein: CASSQGTSGNNEQFF
clone size: .; V gene: TRBV7-9; CDR3 length: 17; D gene: TRBD1; J gene: TRBJ2-7; CDR3 DNA: TGTGCCAGCAGCTTAACGAACCGGGACAGGGGACGGGGCGAGCAGTACTTC; CDR3 protein: CASSLTNRDRGRGEQYF
clone size: .; V gene: TRBV9; CDR3 length: 15; D gene: .; J gene: TRBJ2-3; CDR3 DNA: TGTGCCAGCAGGAAGGGGGACGGTGGCACAGATACGCAGTATTTT; CDR3 protein: CASRKGDGGTDTQYF
clone size: .; V gene: TRBV7-2; CDR3 length: 16; D gene: TRBD1; J gene: TRBJ2-7; CDR3 DNA: TGTGCCAGCAGCTTCCTAGGACAGGGGTTCAAGAACGAGCAGTACTTC; CDR3 protein: CASSFLGQGFKNEQYF
clone size: .; V gene: TRBV30; CDR3 length: 14; D gene: TRBD1; J gene: TRBJ2-7; CDR3 DNA: TGTGCCTGGACCCTACCGGACAGGGTAATCGAGCAGTACTTC; CDR3 protein: CAWTLPDRVIEQYF
clone size: .; V gene: TRBV7-2; CDR3 length: 13; D gene: .; J gene: TRBJ2-1; CDR3 DNA: TGTGCCAGCAGCTTACGCCAGGACAATGAGCAGTTCTTC; CDR3 protein: CASSLRQDNEQFF
clone size: .; V gene: TRBV30; CDR3 length: 14; D gene: TRBD1; J gene: TRBJ2-1; CDR3 DNA: TGTGCTTCAGATCAGGGGGCCCTTTACAATGAGCAGTTCTTC; CDR3 protein: CASDQGALYNEQFF
clone size: .; V gene: TRBV21-1; CDR3 length: 12; D gene: .; J gene: TRBJ2-4; CDR3 DNA: TGTGCCAGCATATGCGGGACGGACATTCAGTACTTC; CDR3 protein: CASICGTDIQYF
clone size: .; V gene: TRBV30; CDR3 length: 14; D gene: .; J gene: TRBJ1-1; CDR3 DNA: TGTGCCTGGGGGCTCGGAAGACCGAACACTGAAGCTTTCTTT; CDR3 protein: CAWGLGRPNTEAFF
clone size: .; V gene: TRBV5-1; CDR3 length: 12; D gene: .; J gene: TRBJ2-7; CDR3 DNA: TGCGCCAGCAGCCCGGACAGCTCAGAAAAGTACTTC; CDR3 protein: CASSPDSSEKYF
clone size: .; V gene: TRBV15; CDR3 length: 16; D gene: TRBD2; J gene: TRBJ2-5; CDR3 DNA: TGTGCCACCAGCACAGGACTAGCGGGAGATCAGGAGACCCAGTACTTC; CDR3 protein: CATSTGLAGDQETQYF
clone size: .; V gene: TRBV4-3; CDR3 length: 17; D gene: TRBD2; J gene: TRBJ2-7; CDR3 DNA: TGCGCCAGCAGCCAAGTGTACAGAACTAGCGGAGGCTACGAGCAGTACTTC; CDR3 protein: CASSQVYRTSGGYEQYF
clone size: .; V gene: TRBV2; CDR3 length: 16; D gene: TRBD2; J gene: TRBJ2-7; CDR3 DNA: TGTGCCAGCAGTGAATGGGGTCTAGCGGGATACTACGAGCAGTACTTC; CDR3 protein: CASSEWGLAGYYEQYF
clone size: .; V gene: TRBV30; CDR3 length: 13; D gene: .; J gene: TRBJ2-3; CDR3 DNA: TGTGCCTGGAGGACAGGTCAGAGAAATACGCAGTATTTT; CDR3 protein: CAWRTGQRNTQYF
clone size: .; V gene: TRBV4-2; CDR3 length: 19; D gene: TRBD2; J gene: TRBJ2-1; CDR3 DNA: TGTGCCAGCAGCCAAGCACGGCCCGGGACTAGCGGGAGATGGTATGAGCAGTTCTTC; CDR3 protein: CASSQARPGTSGRWYEQFF